The 30 T cell receptor beta chains below were found in one sample sequenced in a study of T cells in Graves' hyperthyroidism and ophthalmopathy (dated by TCRdb to the late 2010s). Receptors were amplified or captured by multiplex PCR. The data were produced on an Illumina HiSeq 2000. The TCR beta CDR3 regions were amplified from the RNA transcripts. For the first round of RT-PCR on the TCR CDR3, the HTBI primer set was used together with the Qiagen OneStep RT-PCR kit. In TCRdb, the public reads were trimmed at Q25 with fastp and aligned with MiXCR, with productive beta chains retained. CDR3 protein sequences are deduplicated, and each keeps its most common genes and DNA. Recorded for this sample are hundreds of thousands of distinct CDR3 sequences; around 15% of them occurred a single time. Roughly 10% of the sample is held by the ten biggest clonotypes. The sample consisted of blood. These receptors all come from a woman aged 18-29 years with Graves' hyperthyroidism.

This clonotype has a handful of counts. The chain joins TRBV27 to TRBJ1-4; D unclear. The germline CDR1 and CDR2 sequences are MNHEY and SMNVEV (reference sequence). V gave up 0 bases and J gave up 8 bases, with 13 bases separating them. There are 15 residues in the CDR3. The CDR3 loop is CASSLSIGRLEKLFF. CDR3 DNA sequence: TGTGCCAGCAGTTTATCGATAGGGAGGTTAGAAAAACTGTTTTTT.

This clonotype appeared many times. This chain links TRBV6-6 with TRBJ2-1; 8 nucleotides agree with TRBD2. This CDR3 region has 17 residues. Trimming took 0 bases from V and 3 from J; bases not matched to a gene: 7. Germline values: CDR1 MNHNY, CDR2 SVGAGI (reference sequence). DNA for the CDR3: TGTGCCAGCAGTTACTCGAGGGCTAGCGGGCTCTACAATGAGCAGTTCTTC. Translation: CASSYSRASGLYNEQFF.

This clonotype was detected ten times or more. The CDR3 sequence is CASSSQGRTAYEQYF. The DNA for the CDR3 is TGTGCCAGCAGCTCCCAGGGGCGAACCGCCTACGAGCAGTACTTC. V usage is TRBV6-2 or TRBV6-3 and J usage is TRBJ2-7, with a possible D match to TRBD1 (6 bases). V was shortened by 6 bases and J by 2 bases, with 17 bases between the two germline ends. The CDR3 is 15 residues long. Looked up from germline, CDR1 is MNHEY and CDR2 is SVGEGT.

This clonotype has ten or more counts. The chain links TRBV20-1 to TRBJ1-2, with 8 bases aligning to TRBD1. The CDR3 extends over 13 amino acids. Trimming took 8 bases from V and 1 from J; bases not matched to a gene: 6. CDR1 is DFQATT and CDR2 is SNEGSKA in the germline V gene (reference sequence). CDR3 sequence: CSPTGASNYGYTF. CDR3 nucleotide sequence: TGCAGTCCGACAGGGGCCAGTAACTATGGCTACACCTTC.

In this sample, this clonotype turned up a few times. The genes are TRBV7-9 and TRBJ2-2; D uncertain. Trimming took off 5 bases at V and 3 bases at J, with 13 bases between the two ends. This CDR3 has 15 residues. Germline V gene data show CDR1 as SEHNR and CDR2 as FQNEAQ (reference sequence). Here the CDR3 reads CASSRKIGYTGELFF. The CDR3 DNA is TGTGCCAGCAGCCGTAAAATCGGCTACACCGGGGAGCTGTTTTTT.

This clonotype was counted many times. The V call is TRBV5-1, the J call TRBJ2-1, with D perhaps matching TRBD1 or TRBD2 (6 bases each). Germline assignment: CDR1 SGHRS and CDR2 YFSETQ. CDR3 size: 15 residues. V was shortened by 2 bases and J by 1 base, with 10 bases between the two germline ends. CDR3 in amino acids: CASSFGGQSYNEQFF. The CDR3 DNA reads TGCGCCAGCAGCTTCGGGGGCCAGTCCTACAATGAGCAGTTCTTC.

This clonotype was observed a handful of times. This chain uses TRBV27 with TRBJ2-3, with D possibly being TRBD2 (5 bases). CDR1 and CDR2 from the germline V gene are MNHEY and SMNVEV (reference sequence). The CDR3 contains 15 residues. Between the trimmed V and J ends, which lost 3 bases and 0 bases, there was a span of 10 bases. CDR3 DNA sequence: TGTGCCAGCAGTTTGACGCGGGCGAGCACAGATACGCAGTATTTT. Translating gives CASSLTRASTDTQYF.

On this clonotype itself: The junction and the germline gene differ at one end; a read error may be behind it. The chain carries TRBV3-1 and TRBJ1-1; no definite D call. There are 12 residues in the CDR3. Germline-derived CDR1 and CDR2 are LGHDT and YNNKEL (reference sequence). CDR3 sequence reads: CVSSHLNTEAFF. The CDR3 nucleotides are TGTGTCAGCAGCCACTTGAACACTGAAGCTTTCTTT.

The chain recombines TRBV24-1 with TRBJ2-1, with TRBD2 matching over 14 bases. The CDR3 totals 18 residues. The germline V gene encodes CDR1 KGHDR and CDR2 SFDVKD. The V and J ends lost 5 bases and 1 base, in that order; junction bases with no gene match: 6. CDR3 bases: TGTGCCACCAGTGGTCGGACTAGCGGGAGGTGGTCCTACAATGAGCAGTTCTTC. It specifies CATSGRTSGRWSYNEQFF.

Many counts were recorded for this clonotype. The genes are TRBV12-3 or TRBV12-4 and TRBJ2-3; D uncertain. V dropped 3 bases and J dropped 2 bases, with 6 bases sitting between them. This CDR3 region has 13 residues. CDR3 amino acids: CASSFRDTDTQYF. Here the CDR3 DNA reads TGTGCCAGCAGTTTTCGTGACACAGATACGCAGTATTTT.

This clonotype was seen many times. The V call is TRBV29-1, the J call TRBJ2-5, with 8 bases lining up with TRBD2. The trim removed 3 bases at V and 12 bases at J, leaving 9 bases unmatched. Germline CDR1 reads SQVTM; CDR2 reads ANQGSEA. The CDR3 is made up of 12 amino acids. The CDR3 here is CSVDLAGMGEYF. CDR3 sequence (DNA): TGCAGCGTTGACCTAGCGGGTATGGGGGAGTACTTC.

Many counts were recorded for this clonotype. V and J are TRBV6-1 and TRBJ1-4, with 10 positions matching TRBD1. The trim removed 6 bases at V and 8 bases at J, leaving 21 bases unmatched. Per germline, CDR1 MNHNS and CDR2 SASEGT. CDR3 length equals 19 residues. The CDR3 loop is CASSAVGQGIVYRDEKLFF. CDR3 nucleotides: TGTGCCAGCAGCGCAGTGGGACAGGGGATAGTATATAGGGACGAAAAACTGTTTTTT.

This clonotype has ten or more counts. The chain joins TRBV7-9 to TRBJ2-3; D remains ambiguous. The CDR3 runs to 15 residues. Germline V gene data show CDR1 as SEHNR and CDR2 as FQNEAQ (reference sequence). V was clipped by 6 bases and J by 2 bases, with 15 bases between them. This chain's CDR3 is CASSPALPDTDTQYF. DNA of the CDR3: TGTGCCAGCAGTCCCGCTCTCCCCGACACAGATACGCAGTATTTT.

This clonotype was counted at least ten times. The chain carries TRBV20-1 and TRBJ2-5; D gene ambiguous. This CDR3 is built from 15 residues. From germline, CDR1 is DFQATT and CDR2 SNEGSKA (reference sequence). Trimming shortened V by 0 bases and J by 5 bases, and 16 bases separated the two germline ends. The CDR3 protein is CSARDRVRVGETQYF. CDR3 DNA sequence: TGCAGTGCTAGAGATCGCGTCCGGGTTGGGGAGACCCAGTACTTC.

This clonotype occurred many times. The rearrangement links TRBV5-4 to TRBJ2-5; 12 bases match TRBD1. CDR3 length: 15 amino acids. Trimming cost V 1 base and J 5 bases; bases outside gene matches: 3. The germline V gene has CDR1 SGHNT and CDR2 YYREEE (reference sequence). Written as DNA, the CDR3 is TGTGCCAGCAGCTTGCGTGGGACAGGGGGCGAGACCCAGTACTTC. Encoded protein: CASSLRGTGGETQYF.

V is TRBV4-3 and J is TRBJ2-7; perhaps D is TRBD1 or TRBD2 (5 bases each). V was clipped by 1 base and J by 0 bases, with 10 bases between them. The length of the CDR3 is 15 residues. Germline values: CDR1 LGHNA, CDR2 YSLEER. The CDR3 sequence is CASSQGGNPSYEQYF. The CDR3 DNA reads as TGCGCCAGCAGCCAAGGGGGGAACCCCTCCTACGAGCAGTACTTC.

This clonotype has at least ten counts. The chain has TRBV7-9 and TRBJ1-1; D call uncertain. CDR1 and CDR2 from the germline V gene are SEHNR and FQNEAQ (reference sequence). The CDR3 loop spans 14 amino acids. Trimming shortened V by 5 bases and J by 1 base, and 11 bases separated the two germline ends. The CDR3 is CASSTGGKNTEAFF. DNA of the CDR3: TGTGCCAGCAGCACCGGTGGGAAGAACACTGAAGCTTTCTTT.

This clonotype came up many times. The V gene is TRBV2, the J gene TRBJ2-1; perhaps TRBD1 as D (6 bases). The CDR3 runs to 13 residues. Trimming took off 4 bases at V and 3 bases at J, with 7 bases between the two ends. Germline CDR1 is SNHLY and CDR2 is FYNNEI. CDR3 region: CASSVQGYNEQFF. The CDR3 DNA follows: TGTGCCAGCAGTGTACAGGGCTACAATGAGCAGTTCTTC.

There are many counts of this clonotype. V is TRBV2 and J is TRBJ1-2; TRBD1 matches at 10 bases. Unmatched junction bases numbered 12, after V lost 7 bases and J lost 7 bases. Germline V lookup: CDR1 SNHLY, CDR2 FYNNEI. This CDR3 has 15 residues. CDR3 coding DNA: TGTGCCAGCACGGGCTTTTCGGGACAGGGGTCTGGCTACACCTTC. Amino acids: CASTGFSGQGSGYTF.

Many counts were recorded for this clonotype. The chain joins TRBV20-1 to TRBJ2-1; a possible D gene is TRBD2 (5 bases). V was pared by 3 bases and J by 10 bases, with 10 bases between. Germline V gene lookup returns CDR1 DFQATT and CDR2 SNEGSKA (reference sequence). The CDR3 sequence is 11 residues long. The CDR3 loop reads CSARSPSEQFF. The CDR3 bases are TGCAGTGCTAGGTCTCCTAGCGAGCAGTTCTTC.

The chain uses TRBV9 and TRBJ2-2; 7 nucleotides match TRBD2. The CDR3 consists of 17 residues. After removal of 4 bases from V and 0 bases from J, the junction contained 9 bases not matched to a gene. Germline assignment: CDR1 SGDLS and CDR2 YYNGEE. CDR3 amino acids: CASSRVPAGANTGELFF. Written as DNA, the CDR3 is TGTGCCAGCAGCAGGGTTCCCGCGGGGGCGAACACCGGGGAGCTGTTTTTT.

A word on this clonotype: A much larger clone differs from this one at a single base, so this may be a read error. The V call is TRBV27, the J call TRBJ2-1, with 13 bases aligning to TRBD2. The CDR3 sequence is 17 residues long. Looked up from germline, CDR1 is MNHEY and CDR2 is SMNVEV (reference sequence). The CDR3 DNA sequence: TGTGCCAGCAGTTCCCCAAGGACTAGCGGGAGTGGGAATGAGCAGCTCTTC. This codes for CASSSPRTSGSGNEQLF.

The chain combines TRBV6-9 with TRBJ2-1, with D maybe TRBD2 (6 bases). The germline CDR1 and CDR2 sequences are MNHGY and SVAAGI. The CDR3 consists of 13 residues. V was shortened by 4 bases and J by 12 bases, with 16 bases between the two germline ends. The CDR3 is CASSFLTGAWQFF. The CDR3 DNA follows: TGTGCCAGCAGTTTTTTGACGGGAGCGTGGCAGTTCTTC.

The sample holds many counts of this clonotype. The chain combines TRBV2 with TRBJ2-7, with TRBD2 matching over 7 bases. Germline loops: CDR1 SNHLY, CDR2 FYNNEI. The CDR3 consists of 15 residues. Unmatched junction bases numbered 10, after V lost 5 bases and J lost 3 bases. The CDR3 nucleotides are TGTGCCAGCAGTCGGACTAGACGATACATCTACGAGCAGTACTTC. Its protein product is CASSRTRRYIYEQYF. The complete variable domain, with remaining parts taken from reference TRBV2 and TRBJ2-7, reads EPEVTQTPSHQVTQMGQEVILRCVPISNHLYFYWYRQILGQKVEFLVSFYNNEISEKSEIFDDQFSVERPDGSNFTLKIRSTKLEDSAMYFCASSRTRRYIYEQYFGPGTRLTVT.

The V and J genes are TRBV19 and TRBJ1-1, with 7 positions matching TRBD1. Germline CDR1 is LNHDA and CDR2 is SQIVND (reference sequence). V was pared by 6 bases and J by 11 bases, with 9 bases of the junction left unmatched. This CDR3 spans 12 amino acids. The CDR3 nucleotides read TGTGCCAGTAGCGAGAGCCAGGGGGACGCTTTCTTT. Encoded protein: CASSESQGDAFF.

This clonotype came up a few times. V usage is TRBV7-9 and J usage is TRBJ2-2; TRBD1 matches at 8 bases. CDR3 size: 17 residues. The germline V gene has CDR1 SEHNR and CDR2 FQNEAQ (reference sequence). The V gene end was trimmed by 5 bases and the J gene end by 5 bases; junction bases not matched to a gene: 13. The CDR3 DNA is TGTGCCAGCAGCCCCAAGACGGGACAGGCCCTTACCGGGGAGCTGTTTTTT. Its protein product is CASSPKTGQALTGELFF.

This clonotype was seen a handful of times. The chain joins TRBV19 to TRBJ2-1, with 11 bases fitting TRBD2. Trimming at V came to 10 bases and at J to 8 bases, leaving 16 bases not matched to a gene. This CDR3 has 16 residues. Germline V gene sequence: CDR1 LNHDA, CDR2 SQIVND (reference sequence). The CDR3 loop is CATNPGLAGLKDEQFF. In DNA, the CDR3 is TGTGCCACTAACCCCGGACTAGCGGGCCTCAAGGATGAGCAGTTCTTC.

This clonotype was recorded many times. The chain recombines TRBV4-2 with TRBJ2-3, with D tentatively TRBD1 or TRBD2 (5 bases each). Germline V CDR1 and CDR2: LGHNA, YNFKEQ. V gave up 3 bases and J gave up 0 bases, with 16 bases separating them. This CDR3 spans 17 amino acids. CDR3 loop: CASSHLPRGESTDTQYF. The CDR3 coding sequence is TGTGCCAGCAGCCATCTCCCCCGGGGCGAGAGCACAGATACGCAGTATTTT.

The chain recombines TRBV7-9 with TRBJ1-2; D not certain. Germline assignment: CDR1 SEHNR and CDR2 FQNEAQ (reference sequence). This CDR3 contains 14 residues. Trimming shortened V by 2 bases and J by 1 base, and 8 bases separated the two germline ends. CDR3 in amino acids: CASSLFADNYGYTF. The CDR3 DNA is TGTGCCAGCAGCTTATTCGCGGATAACTATGGCTACACCTTC.

The rearrangement uses TRBV5-1 and TRBJ2-1, with D uncertain. This CDR3 is built from 15 residues. Germline V gene sequence: CDR1 SGHRS, CDR2 YFSETQ. The V end was cut by 5 bases, the J end by 0 bases, with 12 bases between. The CDR3 spells CASRTDLSSYNEQFF. CDR3 in DNA: TGCGCCAGCAGAACCGACCTAAGCTCCTACAATGAGCAGTTCTTC.